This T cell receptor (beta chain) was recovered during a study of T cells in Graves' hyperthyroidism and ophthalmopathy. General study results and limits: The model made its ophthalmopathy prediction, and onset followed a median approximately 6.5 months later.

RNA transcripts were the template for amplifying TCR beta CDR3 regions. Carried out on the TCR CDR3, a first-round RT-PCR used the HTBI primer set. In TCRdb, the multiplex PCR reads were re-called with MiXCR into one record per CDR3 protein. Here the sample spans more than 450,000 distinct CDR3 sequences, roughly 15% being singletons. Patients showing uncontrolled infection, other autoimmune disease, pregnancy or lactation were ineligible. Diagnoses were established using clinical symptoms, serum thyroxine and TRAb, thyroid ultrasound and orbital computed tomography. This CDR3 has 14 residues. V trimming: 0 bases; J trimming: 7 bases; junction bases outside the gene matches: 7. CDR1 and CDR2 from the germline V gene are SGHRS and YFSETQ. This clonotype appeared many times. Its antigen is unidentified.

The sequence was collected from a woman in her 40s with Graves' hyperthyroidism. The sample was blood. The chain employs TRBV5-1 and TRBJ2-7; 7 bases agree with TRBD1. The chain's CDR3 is CASSLEQGLDEQYF. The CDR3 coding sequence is TGCGCCAGCAGCTTGGAACAGGGGTTGGATGAGCAGTACTTC. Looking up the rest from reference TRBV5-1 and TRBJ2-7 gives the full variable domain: KAGVTQTPRYLIKTRGQQVTLSCSPISGHRSVSWYQQTPGQGLQFLFEYFSETQRNKGNFPGRFSGRQFSNSRSEMNVSTLELGDSALYLCASSLEQGLDEQYFGPGTRLTVT.